This T cell receptor beta chain is from a study of spatial heterogeneity in lung cancer. As for the study in general: Strong correlation was found between tumor-region TCR transcript counts and a T cell module score from matched bulk RNA-seq.

The time point denotes: sample taken at primary tumor resection. CDR1 and CDR2 from the germline V gene are MNHEY and SVGAGI. V was trimmed by 6 bases and J by 5 bases, leaving 22 bases between them. The length of the CDR3 is 16 residues. This clonotype is medium-sized (0.01 to 0.1%) within its sample. Its antigen is unknown. TCRdb processed the 5' RACE reads anew with MiXCR; each CDR3 protein has one entry. The table has roughly 7,000 distinct CDR3 sequences, 11% to 15% seen once. Study outcomes and limitations: Within tumors, counts of expanded alpha and beta TCRs tracked tumor mutation counts.

This sequence was found in a female donor with early-stage non-small cell lung cancer. The chain combines TRBV6-5 with TRBJ1-1, with D possibly TRBD1 on 6 matching bases. The sequencing here drew on lung tumor tissue, taken at surgery. CDR3 in DNA: TGTGCCAGCAGACCCCCGACGGGGGCTTGGGGAACTGAAGCTTTCTTT. Protein product: CASRPPTGAWGTEAFF.